Below are 21 T cell receptor beta chains sequenced from a single sample in a study of graft-versus-host responses after intestinal transplantation. Assay: immunoSEQ multiplex PCR; the TCRdb copy retains only in-frame clones and omits some. The sample lists 20,000 to 25,000 clones; approximately 93% were seen once. Sequences were derived from PBMCs, sampled 156 days after intestinal transplant. All receptors come from a human patient who received an intestinal transplant, so some T cells may come from the graft donor.

This sequence joins TRBV6-4 and TRBJ1-5, with a tentative D call TRBD1 (5 bases). Germline V gene sequence: CDR1 MRHNA, CDR2 SNTAGT. This CDR3 contains 15 residues. The germline V and J ends were trimmed by 6 bases and 5 bases, with 17 bases remaining between them. The CDR3 sequence: CASRGKTVGDQPQHF. The DNA of the CDR3 is TGTGCCAGCAGGGGGAAGACAGTAGGGGATCAGCCCCAGCATTTT.

The rearrangement joins TRBV7-8 to TRBJ2-1, with TRBD2 matching over 8 bases. The CDR3 totals 15 residues. Germline V lookup: CDR1 SGHVS, CDR2 FQNEAQ. V shed 1 base and J 6 bases; nucleotides not matched to a gene: 5. As DNA, the CDR3 is TGTGCCAGCAGCTTAGGGTCTAGCGGGCGCAATGAGCAGTTCTTC. This translates into CASSLGSSGRNEQFF.

V usage is TRBV6-5 and J usage is TRBJ1-2; no reliable D call. CDR3 length: 15 residues. The V and J ends lost 2 bases and 3 bases respectively, with 13 bases between them. Germline loops: CDR1 MNHEY, CDR2 SVGAGI. The CDR3 DNA reads as TGTGCCAGCAGTTACGGGCCTAGGATTGACTATGGCTACACCTTC. Translated, it gives CASSYGPRIDYGYTF.

This chain joins TRBV9 and TRBJ2-7, with TRBD2 matching 10 bases. V shed 0 bases and J 2 bases; nucleotides not matched to a gene: 5. Per germline, CDR1 SGDLS and CDR2 YYNGEE. The CDR3 covers 16 residues. CDR3 DNA: TGTGCCAGCAGCGTAGCTTCTAGCGGGGGCCCCTACGAGCAGTACTTC. Protein sequence: CASSVASSGGPYEQYF. The complete variable domain, with remaining parts taken from reference TRBV9 and TRBJ2-7, reads DSGVTQTPKHLITATGQRVTLRCSPRSGDLSVYWYQQSLDQGLQFLIQYYNGEERAKGNILERFSAQQFPDLHSELNLSSLELGDSALYFCASSVASSGGPYEQYFGPGTRLTVT.

V gene TRBV5-8 combines with J gene TRBJ1-2, with 9 bases lining up with TRBD1. This CDR3 has 14 amino acids. V lost 7 bases, J lost 4 bases, and 8 bases stayed unmatched. Per germline, CDR1 SGHTS and CDR2 YDEGEE. CDR3 nucleotides: TGTGCCAGCTCAGCTACGACAGGGGGCTATGGCTACACCTTC. Its translation is CASSATTGGYGYTF.

The V and J genes are TRBV5-1 and TRBJ2-2; possible D gene TRBD2, 5 bases. CDR3 length equals 11 residues. V lost 5 bases and J 7 bases, leaving 6 bases between the germline ends. Germline V gene lookup returns CDR1 SGHRS and CDR2 YFSETQ. CDR3 region: CASREVGELFF. DNA of the CDR3: TGCGCCAGCAGGGAGGTCGGGGAGCTGTTTTTT.

The chain has TRBV7-3 and TRBJ1-2; D is uncertain. V shed 2 bases and J shed 0 bases, with 7 bases lying between them. The CDR3 has 14 residues. The germline V gene encodes CDR1 SGHTA and CDR2 FQGTGA. DNA of the CDR3: TGTGCCAGCAGCTTATATACAACTAACTATGGCTACACCTTC. Protein: CASSLYTTNYGYTF. The whole variable domain, remainder taken from reference TRBV7-3 and TRBJ1-2, is GAGVSQTPSNKVTEKGKYVELRCDPISGHTALYWYRQSLGQGPEFLIYFQGTGAADDSGLPNDRFFAVRPEGSVSTLKIQRTERGDSAVYLCASSLYTTNYGYTFGSGTRLTVV.

This rearrangement joins TRBV4-3 to TRBJ2-5; 11 nucleotides line up with TRBD2. Germline V lookup: CDR1 LGHNA, CDR2 YSLEER. Unmatched junction bases numbered 4, after V lost 0 bases and J lost 4 bases. The CDR3 covers 16 residues. CDR3 sequence (DNA): TGCGCCAGCAGCCAAGAAGCGGGGACTAGCGGAGAGACCCAGTACTTC. Amino acid sequence: CASSQEAGTSGETQYF.

The chain joins TRBV4-3 to TRBJ1-2; TRBD1 matches at 8 bases. Per the germline V gene, CDR1 is LGHNA and CDR2 is YSLEER. V was pared by 1 base and J by 8 bases, with 6 bases of the junction left unmatched. CDR3 length equals 14 residues. This CDR3 reads CASSQVGQGAGYTF. CDR3 sequence (DNA): TGCGCCAGCAGCCAAGTGGGGCAGGGGGCAGGCTACACCTTC.

The chain links TRBV11-3 to TRBJ2-3; possible D gene TRBD1, 6 bases. Trimming removed 3 bases at V and 3 bases at J, with 19 bases between. The germline CDR1 and CDR2 sequences are SGHNT and YENEEA. The CDR3 runs to 17 residues. CDR3 amino acids: CASSFGQSQEGTDTQYF. DNA of the CDR3: TGTGCCAGCAGCTTCGGACAGTCACAGGAAGGTACAGATACGCAGTATTTT.

The V and J genes are TRBV7-9 and TRBJ1-2, with D possibly matching TRBD1 (5 bases). The CDR3 loop spans 13 amino acids. From germline, CDR1 is SEHNR and CDR2 FQNEAQ (reference sequence). V was cut by 8 bases and J by 1 base, with 11 bases left in between. In DNA, the CDR3 is TGTGCCAGCTCTCAGGGTTTTAACTATGGCTACACCTTC. This encodes CASSQGFNYGYTF.

The V and J genes are TRBV30 and TRBJ2-3; 7 bases are shared with TRBD1. Trimming cost V 3 bases and J 4 bases; bases outside gene matches: 16. The CDR3 length is 17 residues. The V gene's germline CDR1 is GTSNPN and CDR2 SVGIG (reference sequence). The chain's CDR3 is CAWRPVTRGGRADTQYF. The CDR3 bases are TGTGCCTGGAGACCCGTGACTCGAGGGGGCAGGGCAGATACGCAGTATTTT.

This clone has only one observation. The rearrangement links TRBV19 to TRBJ1-2; maybe TRBD1 (5 bases). CDR3 size: 15 residues. V gave up 5 bases and J gave up 5 bases, with 18 bases separating them. The V gene's germline CDR1 is LNHDA and CDR2 SQIVND (reference sequence). CDR3 in amino acids: CASSEGTDSGYGYTF. CDR3 DNA: TGTGCCAGTAGTGAGGGGACCGACTCAGGTTATGGCTACACCTTC.

In this sample, this clone turned up once. This chain joins TRBV28 and TRBJ1-2, with no clear D. The V end was cut by 3 bases, the J end by 5 bases, with 13 bases between. The CDR3 contains 14 residues. Germline V gene lookup returns CDR1 MDHEN and CDR2 SYDVKM. For the CDR3, the DNA is TGTGCCAGCAGTTTCCCCGGGAGGGAATATGGCTACACCTTC. This translates into CASSFPGREYGYTF.

About this clone itself: Distinct nucleotide sequences in the sample also encode this CDR3. The CDR3 region is CASSLAGGTSGYQFANTGELFF. The CDR3 DNA reads as TGTGCCAGCAGCTTAGCGGGTGGGACTAGCGGATACCAGTTCGCGAACACCGGGGAGCTGTTTTTT. The chain carries TRBV7-6 and TRBJ2-2; 11 bases map to TRBD2. This CDR3 comprises 22 residues. Germline trimming cut 0 bases from V and 0 bases from J; bases unmatched to any gene: 15. Germline CDR1 reads SGHVS; CDR2 reads FNYEAQ.

The CDR3 reads CASSPQGIEQYF. Here the CDR3 DNA reads TGTGCCAGCAGCCCCCAGGGGATAGAGCAGTACTTC. The chain combines TRBV5-5 with TRBJ2-7, with D possibly being TRBD1 (6 bases). Germline V gene data show CDR1 as SGHKS and CDR2 as YYEKEE (reference sequence). The CDR3 length is 12 residues. Trimming took 4 bases from V and 7 from J, leaving 12 bases between them.

In the case of this clone: The junction shows a germline mismatch at one end, possibly a read error. The chain carries TRBV4-1 and TRBJ1-6, with 8 bases lining up with TRBD1. Per germline, CDR1 MGHRA and CDR2 YSYEKL. The CDR3 contains 13 residues. The CDR3 DNA sequence: TGCGCCAGCGGCCAGACAGGGGATTCACCCCTCCACTTT. It codes for CASGQTGDSPLHF.

The chain couples TRBV7-8 to TRBJ1-3, with D unresolved. The CDR3 consists of 14 residues. Germline-derived CDR1 and CDR2 are SGHVS and FQNEAQ. The germline V and J ends were trimmed by 5 bases and 0 bases, with 8 bases remaining between them. In DNA form, the CDR3 reads TGTGCCAGCAGCGCCGCCGACTCTGGAAACACCATATATTTT. Translation gives CASSAADSGNTIYF.

The chain combines TRBV5-6 with TRBJ2-1, with D unresolved. V was shortened by 2 bases and J by 3 bases, with 12 bases between the two germline ends. Germline CDR1 and CDR2: SGHDT and YYEEEE. There are 15 residues in the CDR3. The CDR3 nucleotides read TGTGCCAGCAGCTTAACCCTCATGAGCTACAATGAGCAGTTCTTC. Amino acids: CASSLTLMSYNEQFF.

J is TRBJ2-3 and V is TRBV9, with D tentatively TRBD1 (6 bases). CDR1 is SGDLS and CDR2 is YYNGEE in the germline V gene. Trimming cost V 1 base and J 0 bases, with 12 bases left between them. This CDR3 region has 16 residues. In DNA form, the CDR3 reads TGTGCCAGCAGCGTAATAAGGACAGCGAGCACAGATACGCAGTATTTT. This codes for CASSVIRTASTDTQYF.

V usage is TRBV5-1 and J usage is TRBJ2-5; possibly TRBD1 or TRBD2 for D (5 bases each). The CDR3 spans 19 residues. CDR1 is SGHRS, CDR2 YFSETQ, per germline. The germline V and J ends were trimmed by 4 bases and 1 base, with 26 bases remaining between them. CDR3 DNA sequence: TGCGCCAGCAGCCCACGAGGGGCCGGACTCTACCTGTTCCAAGAGACCCAGTACTTC. As protein: CASSPRGAGLYLFQETQYF.